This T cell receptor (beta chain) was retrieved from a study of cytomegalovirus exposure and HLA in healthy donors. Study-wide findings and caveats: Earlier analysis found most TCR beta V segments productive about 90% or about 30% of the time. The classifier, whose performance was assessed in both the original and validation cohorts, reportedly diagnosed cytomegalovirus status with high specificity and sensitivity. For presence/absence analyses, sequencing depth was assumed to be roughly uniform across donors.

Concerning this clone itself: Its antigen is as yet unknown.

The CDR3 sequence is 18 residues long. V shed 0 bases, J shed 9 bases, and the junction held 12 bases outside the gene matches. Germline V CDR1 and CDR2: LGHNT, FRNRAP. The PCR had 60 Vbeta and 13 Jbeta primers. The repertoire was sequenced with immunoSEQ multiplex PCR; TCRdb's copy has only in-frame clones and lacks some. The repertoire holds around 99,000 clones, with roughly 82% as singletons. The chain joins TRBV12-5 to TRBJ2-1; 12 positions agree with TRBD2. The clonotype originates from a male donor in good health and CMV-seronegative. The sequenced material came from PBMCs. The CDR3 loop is CASGLVRLAGGSAGEQFF. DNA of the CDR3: TGTGCTAGTGGTTTGGTACGGCTAGCGGGAGGGTCCGCGGGTGAGCAGTTCTTC. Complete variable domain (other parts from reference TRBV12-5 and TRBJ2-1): DARVTQTPRHKVTEMGQEVTMRCQPILGHNTVFWYRQTMMQGLELLAYFRNRAPLDDSGMPKDRFSAEMPDATLATLKIQPSEPRDSAVYFCASGLVRLAGGSAGEQFFGPGTRLTVL.